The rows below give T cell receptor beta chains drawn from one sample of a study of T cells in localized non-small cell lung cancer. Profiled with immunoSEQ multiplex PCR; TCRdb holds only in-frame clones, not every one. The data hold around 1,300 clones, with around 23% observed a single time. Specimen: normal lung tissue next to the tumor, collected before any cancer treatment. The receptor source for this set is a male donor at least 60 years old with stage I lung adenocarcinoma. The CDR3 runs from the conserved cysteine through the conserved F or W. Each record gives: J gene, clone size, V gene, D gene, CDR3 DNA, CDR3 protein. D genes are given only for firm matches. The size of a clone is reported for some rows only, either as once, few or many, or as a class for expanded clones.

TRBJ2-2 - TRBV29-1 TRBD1 TGCAGCGCGAACAGGGGTGGGACCGGGGAGCTGTTTTTT CSANRGGTGELFF
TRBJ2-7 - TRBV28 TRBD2 TGTGCCACCGGGGGTGGGAGGGCGCGCTACGAGCAGTACTTC CATGGGRARYEQYF
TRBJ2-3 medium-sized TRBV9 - TGTGCCAGCAGCTCAGACCGGAGCACAGATACGCAGTATTTT CASSSDRSTDTQYF
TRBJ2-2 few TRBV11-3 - TGTGCCAGCAGCTGGGGTATAAGCACCGGGGAGCTGTTTTTT CASSWGISTGELFF
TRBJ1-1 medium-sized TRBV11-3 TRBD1 TGTGCCAGCAGTTGGACAGGGGGCTACACTGAAGCTTTCTTT CASSWTGGYTEAFF
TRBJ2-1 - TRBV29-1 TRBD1 TGCAGCGTTGTGCGGACAGGGGGCCACAATGAGCAGTTCTTC CSVVRTGGHNEQFF
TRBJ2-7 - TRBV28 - TGTGCCAGCAGTTCTCGGACAAGGGCCCACGAGCAGTACTTC CASSSRTRAHEQYF
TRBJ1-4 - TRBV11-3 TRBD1 TGTGCCAGCAGCCACGGACAGGGAAACGAAAAACTGTTTTTT CASSHGQGNEKLFF
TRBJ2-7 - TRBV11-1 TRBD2 TGTGCCAGCAGCCTAGCGGGAAAGTCTATCTACGAGCAGTACTTC CASSLAGKSIYEQYF
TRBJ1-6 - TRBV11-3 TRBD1 TGTGCCAGCAGCTCACAGGGGGCAGGGAATTCACCCCTCCACTTT CASSSQGAGNSPLHF
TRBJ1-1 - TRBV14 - TGTGCCAGCAGCCAAGCGAAAGGACTGAACACTGAAGCTTTCTTT CASSQAKGLNTEAFF
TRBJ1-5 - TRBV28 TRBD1 TGTGCCAGCAGTTCCGAGGAAAAGGGACAGCCGAATCAGCCCCAGCATTTT CASSSEEKGQPNQPQHF
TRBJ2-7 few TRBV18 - TGTGCCAGCTCACCACCCCTAGCCCAAGGCGAGCAGTACTTC CASSPPLAQGEQYF
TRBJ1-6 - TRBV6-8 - TGTGCCAGCAGTAGGACATTCCGCTCCTATAATTCACCCCTCCACTTT CASSRTFRSYNSPLHF
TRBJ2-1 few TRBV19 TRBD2 TGTGCCAGTAGTTCCCGACTAGCGGGTTTTCCCAATGAGCAGTTCTTC CASSSRLAGFPNEQFF
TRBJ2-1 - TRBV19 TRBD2 TGTGCCAGTAGTAACGGACTAGCGGGAGCGAGGAATGAGCAGTTCTTC CASSNGLAGARNEQFF
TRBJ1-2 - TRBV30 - TGTGCCTGGAAATCTTGGAGTTATAGAAAGACCTATGGCTACACCTTC CAWKSWSYRKTYGYTF
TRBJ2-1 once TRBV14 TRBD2 TGTGCCAGCAGCCCGGGACTAGCGGGAGTGTGGGAGCAGTTCTTC CASSPGLAGVWEQFF
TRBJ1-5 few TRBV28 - TGTGCCAGCAGTCCCCGGGCAGGGGTGTACAATCAGCCCCAGCATTTT CASSPRAGVYNQPQHF
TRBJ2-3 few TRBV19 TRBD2 TGTGCCAGTAGTGAACTAGCGGGGGGAGCAGATACGCAGTATTTT CASSELAGGADTQYF
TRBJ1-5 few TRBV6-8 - TGTGCCAGCAGTCTCTCACAGGGAGTCGGCAATCAGCCCCAGCATTTT CASSLSQGVGNQPQHF
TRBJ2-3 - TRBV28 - TGTGCCAGCAGCCCCGCTGGATCGACAGATACGCAGTATTTT CASSPAGSTDTQYF
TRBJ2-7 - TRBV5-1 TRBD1 TGCGCCAGCAGCGTCGGGACAGCCGCCTACGAGCAGTACTTC CASSVGTAAYEQYF
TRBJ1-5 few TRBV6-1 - TGTGCCAGCAGTGAAGCCCAGGGCCGGCCCAATCAGCCCCAGCATTTT CASSEAQGRPNQPQHF
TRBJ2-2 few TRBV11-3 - TGTGCCAGCAGCGGGGGCCCTAATCGGGACACCGGGGAGCTGTTTTTT CASSGGPNRDTGELFF
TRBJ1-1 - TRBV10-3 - TGTGCCATCAGTGAGTCGGGCCAGGGATTAGGTGAAGCTTTCTTT CAISESGQGLGEAFF
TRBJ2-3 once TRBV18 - TGTGCCAGCTCACCAGCCAGGTTCGAAGATACGCAGTATTTT CASSPARFEDTQYF
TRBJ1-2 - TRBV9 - TGTGCCAGCAGCGTAGGGGCGGGGCTATATGGCTACACCTTC CASSVGAGLYGYTF
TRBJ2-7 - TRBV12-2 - TGTGCAAGTCGCTCTAGAGGCCCCAGCGCCTACGAGCAGTACTTC CASRSRGPSAYEQYF
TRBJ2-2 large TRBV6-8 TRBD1 TGTGCCAGCAGGTTGATACAGGGGTCTGGCGGGGAGCTGTTTTTT CASRLIQGSGGELFF
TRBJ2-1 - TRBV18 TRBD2 TGTGCCAGCTCACCACCAAATAGCGGGGGGGACAATGAGCAGTTCTTC CASSPPNSGGDNEQFF
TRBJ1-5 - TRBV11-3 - TGTGCCAGCAGCACATCCGGGGGTATAGGGCAGCCCCAGCATTTT CASSTSGGIGQPQHF